The 31 T cell receptor beta chains given below trace back to one sample, sequenced in a study of OX40 agonist ivuxolimab in advanced cancers. Clones were sequenced by immunoSEQ multiplex PCR, and TCRdb holds only the in-frame ones, with some missing. The data contain around 82,000 clones, about 90% of them singletons. The source was CD4+ or CD8+ T cells sorted from blood, collected in a trial of the OX40 agonist ivuxolimab. The receptors shown here come from an adult with an advanced solid tumor such as melanoma, head and neck, liver or kidney cancer.

The rearrangement joins TRBV25-1 to TRBJ1-6; 7 bases fit TRBD1. CDR1 is MGHDK and CDR2 is SYGVNS in the germline V gene. Trimming took 4 bases from V and 7 from J; bases not matched to a gene: 7. This CDR3 spans 15 amino acids. The CDR3 DNA reads TGTGCCAGCAGTGCATTGACAGGGCTGAATTCACCCCTCCACTTT. Its translation: CASSALTGLNSPLHF.

The chain carries TRBV7-9 and TRBJ2-1, with 9 bases lining up with TRBD2. The germline CDR1 and CDR2 sequences are SEHNR and FQNEAQ (reference sequence). The J segment lost 3 bases and the V segment lost 3 bases, leaving 3 bases of the junction unmatched. CDR3 size: 15 residues. The CDR3 bases are TGTGCCAGCAGCTTCCTAGCGGGGTACTACAATGAGCAGTTCTTC. Translated: CASSFLAGYYNEQFF.

The sample holds a few counts of this clone. The chain employs TRBV7-2 and TRBJ2-3, with D maybe TRBD1 (5 bases). Trimming stripped 3 bases from V and 8 bases from J, with 12 bases between. The CDR3 spans 13 residues. Germline CDR1 is SGHTA and CDR2 is FQGNSA. In DNA form, the CDR3 reads TGTGCCAGCAGCTTGACAGTTAGGGGTACGCAGTATTTT. Translation: CASSLTVRGTQYF.

This clone was observed a few times. The genes are TRBV7-9 and TRBJ2-7; a weak D match, TRBD1 (7 bases). The CDR3 has 13 residues. Germline CDR1 is SEHNR and CDR2 is FQNEAQ (reference sequence). Trimming took off 5 bases at V and 3 bases at J, with 11 bases between the two ends. CDR3 coding DNA: TGTGCCAGCAGCCGACAGGGAGGCTACGAGCAGTACTTC. It specifies CASSRQGGYEQYF.

This chain links TRBV6-1 with TRBJ1-1; D is unclear. The ends were cut back, 3 bases at V and 0 bases at J, with 5 bases in the middle. The length of the CDR3 is 13 residues. Germline V CDR1 and CDR2: MNHNS, SASEGT. CDR3 coding DNA: TGTGCCAGCAGTGAGGAGATGAACACTGAAGCTTTCTTT. Its translation is CASSEEMNTEAFF.

V is TRBV9 and J is TRBJ1-4, with D possibly being TRBD1 (6 bases). Trimming shortened V by 4 bases and J by 6 bases, and 16 bases separated the two germline ends. Germline V gene lookup returns CDR1 SGDLS and CDR2 YYNGEE. The CDR3 is 15 residues long. This CDR3 is CASSLTGTYYEKLFF. In DNA form, the CDR3 reads TGTGCCAGCAGCCTAACCGGGACATATTATGAAAAACTGTTTTTT.

The rearrangement uses TRBV6-1 and TRBJ1-1; TRBD1 aligns across 9 bases. V lost 4 bases, J lost 1 base, and 4 bases stayed unmatched. Germline V gene sequence: CDR1 MNHNS, CDR2 SASEGT. There are 15 residues in the CDR3. CDR3 DNA sequence: TGTGCCAGCAGTGCGAAACAGGGGGCGAACACTGAAGCTTTCTTT. Amino acid sequence: CASSAKQGANTEAFF.

This clone was counted a single time. The chain recombines TRBV7-2 with TRBJ1-5; 7 bases are shared with TRBD1. The CDR3 spans 16 residues. The germline CDR1 and CDR2 sequences are SGHTA and FQGNSA. V shed 2 bases and J 9 bases; nucleotides not matched to a gene: 13. CDR3 sequence (DNA): TGTGCCAGCAGCTTACCAGGGGGGGTTTCCGTTCGGCCCCAGCATTTT. Residues: CASSLPGGVSVRPQHF.

V usage is TRBV6-1 and J usage is TRBJ1-2; 8 positions match TRBD1. Germline CDR1 MNHNS, CDR2 SASEGT. Germline trimming cut 1 base from V and 8 bases from J; bases unmatched to any gene: 3. This CDR3 spans 13 amino acids. CDR3 nucleotides: TGTGCCAGCAGTGAAGATCCAGGGGGCGGCTACACCTTC. Translated, it gives CASSEDPGGGYTF.

The chain couples TRBV11-2 to TRBJ2-3; D ambiguous. In germline, CDR1 is SGHAT, CDR2 FQNNGV. V was trimmed by 1 base and J by 2 bases, leaving 7 bases between them. The CDR3 is 14 residues long. In DNA, the CDR3 is TGTGCCAGCAGCTTAGCGTGGGACACAGATACGCAGTATTTT. It codes for CASSLAWDTDTQYF.

The V call is TRBV15, the J call TRBJ2-1; 8 bases match TRBD2. The trim removed 7 bases at V and 2 bases at J, leaving 7 bases unmatched. The V gene's germline CDR1 is LNHNV and CDR2 YYDKDF (reference sequence). The CDR3 is 15 amino acids. This CDR3 is CATKRDGRAYNEQFF. The CDR3 DNA reads as TGTGCCACCAAACGTGACGGGAGGGCCTACAATGAGCAGTTCTTC.

This chain connects TRBV4-2 to TRBJ1-2; TRBD1 agrees at 8 bases. This CDR3 region has 13 residues. Trimming took 1 base from V and 8 from J; bases not matched to a gene: 3. Per germline, CDR1 LGHNA and CDR2 YNFKEQ. The CDR3 bases are TGTGCCAGCAGCCAAGTGAGGGACAGGGGCTACACCTTC. The encoded protein is CASSQVRDRGYTF.

This sequence joins TRBV29-1 and TRBJ2-1; tentative D call: TRBD2 (6 bases). Trimming pared 3 bases from V and 9 bases from J, leaving 15 bases between. CDR1 SQVTM and CDR2 ANQGSEA come from the germline V gene. The length of the CDR3 is 13 residues. CDR3 amino acids: CSVEGLKGSEQFF. DNA for the CDR3: TGCAGCGTTGAGGGACTGAAGGGGAGTGAGCAGTTCTTC.

V is TRBV7-9 and J is TRBJ1-5, with 8 bases fitting TRBD1. The V gene end was trimmed by 5 bases and the J gene end by 7 bases; junction bases not matched to a gene: 4. CDR1 is SEHNR, CDR2 FQNEAQ, per germline (reference sequence). The CDR3 runs to 13 residues. The CDR3 is CASSLTGAQPQHF. CDR3 nucleotides: TGTGCCAGCAGCCTGACAGGGGCGCAGCCCCAGCATTTT.

The rearrangement joins TRBV2 to TRBJ2-7; D remains unclear. V lost 4 bases to trimming and J lost 6 bases, with 4 bases between them. This CDR3 region has 10 residues. CDR1 is SNHLY, CDR2 FYNNEI, per germline. The DNA of the CDR3 is TGTGCCAGCAGTGTCGGCGAGCAGTACTTC. Translated: CASSVGEQYF. Full variable domain (rest looked up from reference TRBV2 and TRBJ2-7): EPEVTQTPSHQVTQMGQEVILRCVPISNHLYFYWYRQILGQKVEFLVSFYNNEISEKSEIFDDQFSVERPDGSNFTLKIRSTKLEDSAMYFCASSVGEQYFGPGTRLTVT.

The J gene is TRBJ2-3, the V gene TRBV5-6, with D perhaps TRBD2 (6 bases). Trimming stripped 3 bases from V and 1 base from J, with 24 bases between. The germline V gene encodes CDR1 SGHDT and CDR2 YYEEEE. The CDR3 is 19 residues long. CDR3 sequence (DNA): TGTGCCAGCAGCTCCCGGGGTCTTCTATTGGGGAGGCGCACAGATACGCAGTATTTT. It translates to CASSSRGLLLGRRTDTQYF.

The rearrangement joins TRBV5-4 to TRBJ2-7, with no clear D. The V gene's germline CDR1 is SGHNT and CDR2 YYREEE (reference sequence). Between the trimmed V and J ends, which lost 3 bases and 4 bases, there was a span of 14 bases. This CDR3 region has 14 residues. This chain's CDR3 is CASSSGGARYEQYF. CDR3 in DNA: TGTGCCAGCAGCTCGGGTGGAGCAAGGTACGAGCAGTACTTC.

This sequence joins TRBV10-3 and TRBJ2-3, with a tentative D call TRBD2 (5 bases). The germline V gene has CDR1 ENHRY and CDR2 SYGVKD. Trimming cost V 5 bases and J 2 bases, with 8 bases left between them. The length of the CDR3 is 13 residues. CDR3 in DNA: TGTGCCATCAGTAGCGGAAACACAGATACGCAGTATTTT. This encodes CAISSGNTDTQYF.

The V and J genes are TRBV28 and TRBJ2-7; TRBD2 matches at 9 bases. The length of the CDR3 is 15 residues. Trimming removed 3 bases from V and 0 bases from J; junction bases left unmatched: 3. In germline, CDR1 is MDHEN, CDR2 SYDVKM. In DNA form, the CDR3 reads TGTGCCAGCAGTTTTTTAGCGGGAGCCTCCTACGAGCAGTACTTC. This encodes CASSFLAGASYEQYF.

CDR3 protein: CASQRGTGPYEQYF. The CDR3 region has the DNA TGTGCCAGTCAAAGGGGGACAGGGCCTTACGAGCAGTACTTC. The V call is TRBV7-9, the J call TRBJ2-7; the match to TRBD1 covers 9 bases. Trimming cost V 9 bases and J 4 bases; bases outside gene matches: 10. CDR1 is SEHNR, CDR2 FQNEAQ, per germline (reference sequence). The CDR3 has 14 residues. The complete variable domain, with remaining parts taken from reference TRBV7-9 and TRBJ2-7, reads DTGVSQNPRHKITKRGQNVTFRCDPISEHNRLYWYRQTLGQGPEFLTYFQNEAQLEKSRLLSDRFSAERPKGSFSTLEIQRTEQGDSAMYLCASQRGTGPYEQYFGPGTRLTVT.

The chain couples TRBV5-1 to TRBJ2-5; 8 bases are shared with TRBD1. The DNA end is a closer match to TRBJ2-7, so the J assignment may be wrong. The CDR3 has 16 residues. CDR1 is SGHRS and CDR2 is YFSETQ in the germline V gene. The CDR3 region is CASSLGAAGQAYEQYF. The CDR3 bases are TGCGCCAGCAGCTTGGGAGCGGCGGGACAGGCCTACGAGCAGTACTTC.

The gene calls are TRBV28 and TRBJ1-2; 11 nucleotides line up with TRBD1. The CDR3 covers 14 residues. Per the germline V gene, CDR1 is MDHEN and CDR2 is SYDVKM. Losses at the gene ends were 6 bases for V and 4 bases for J; bases not matched to a gene: 4. The CDR3 loop reads CASRDRGQVYGYTF. The CDR3, as DNA: TGTGCCAGCAGGGACAGGGGGCAGGTCTATGGCTACACCTTC.

This CDR3 reads CASSQEAGTTEAFF. CDR3 coding DNA: TGTGCCAGCAGCCAAGAAGCCGGGACCACTGAAGCTTTCTTT. The chain is built from TRBV4-2 and TRBJ1-1; D is perhaps TRBD1 (5 bases). CDR1 LGHNA and CDR2 YNFKEQ come from the germline V gene. There are 14 residues in the CDR3. V lost 0 bases to trimming and J lost 4 bases, with 9 bases between them.

V gene TRBV10-3 combines with J gene TRBJ1-2; D call uncertain. Germline V gene data show CDR1 as ENHRY and CDR2 as SYGVKD. Trimming removed 4 bases from V and 3 bases from J, with 6 bases in between. The CDR3 is made up of 12 amino acids. As DNA, the CDR3 is TGTGCCATCAGTGGGTCTTACTATGGCTACACCTTC. Its protein product is CAISGSYYGYTF.

This rearrangement joins TRBV7-3 to TRBJ2-1, with 13 bases matching TRBD2. The CDR3 is made up of 17 amino acids. V gave up 4 bases and J gave up 8 bases; unmatched junction bases: 11. Germline CDR1 and CDR2: SGHTA and FQGTGA. CDR3 coding DNA: TGTGCCAGCAGCTCCGGAACTAGCGGGAGGGCCCTCGATGAGCAGTTCTTC. Protein: CASSSGTSGRALDEQFF.

The chain uses TRBV28 and TRBJ1-5; no clear D gene. With 8 bases removed from V and 4 bases from J, the gap between germline ends came to 9 bases. This CDR3 is 12 amino acids long. Germline V gene data show CDR1 as MDHEN and CDR2 as SYDVKM. This CDR3 reads CASDSGNQPQHF. As DNA, the CDR3 is TGTGCCAGCGATTCCGGAAATCAGCCCCAGCATTTT.

The chain employs TRBV19 and TRBJ1-1, with a possible D match to TRBD1 (5 bases). The germline V gene encodes CDR1 LNHDA and CDR2 SQIVND (reference sequence). The V end was cut by 5 bases, the J end by 2 bases, with 12 bases between. This CDR3 contains 14 residues. CDR3 protein: CASSVLTVNTEAFF. DNA for the CDR3: TGTGCCAGTAGTGTCCTGACAGTAAACACTGAAGCTTTCTTT.

The genes are TRBV6-6 and TRBJ1-5; no reliable D call. V dropped 5 bases and J dropped 5 bases, with 7 bases sitting between them. The CDR3 spans 12 residues. The germline CDR1 and CDR2 sequences are MNHNY and SVGAGI (reference sequence). In DNA form, the CDR3 reads TGTGCCAGCAGTCCGATGGATCAGCCCCAGCATTTT. Amino acid sequence: CASSPMDQPQHF.

The rearrangement uses TRBV5-6 and TRBJ2-2, with 8 bases matching TRBD1. Germline V CDR1 and CDR2: SGHDT, YYEEEE. The CDR3 is 15 residues long. V shed 4 bases and J 1 base; nucleotides not matched to a gene: 3. The CDR3 region is CASSLGQVNTGELFF. The DNA of the CDR3 is TGTGCCAGCAGCCTGGGACAGGTGAACACCGGGGAGCTGTTTTTT. Full variable domain (remainder filled in from reference TRBV5-6 and TRBJ2-2): DAGVTQSPTHLIKTRGQQVTLRCSPKSGHDTVSWYQQALGQGPQFIFQYYEEEERQRGNFPDRFSGHQFPNYSSELNVNALLLGDSALYLCASSLGQVNTGELFFGEGSRLTVL.

The gene calls are TRBV10-3 and TRBJ2-5, with TRBD2 as a possible D gene (6 bases). Germline V CDR1 and CDR2: ENHRY, SYGVKD. The CDR3 is 14 amino acids. Between the trimmed V and J ends, which lost 4 bases and 4 bases, there was a span of 13 bases. CDR3 sequence: CAISGPGSLETQYF. In nucleotides, the CDR3 is TGTGCCATCAGTGGCCCCGGGAGTTTAGAGACCCAGTACTTC.

The chain combines TRBV28 with TRBJ2-1, with D perhaps matching TRBD2 (5 bases). Germline CDR1 is MDHEN and CDR2 is SYDVKM. Trimming removed 2 bases from V and 6 bases from J, with 14 bases in between. There are 15 residues in the CDR3. The CDR3 DNA is TGTGCCAGCAGTTTACCTGGCGGAGGCCCCAATGAGCAGTTCTTC. Residues: CASSLPGGGPNEQFF.